This T cell receptor (beta chain) is from a study of regulatory T cells in long-lasting Graves disease. A note on this clonotype: Its antigen remains unknown.

Both iRepertoire HTBI primers and Arm-PCR of CDR3 regions were used to build the TCR beta libraries. TCRdb recomputed calls from the multiplex PCR reads with MiXCR, one row per CDR3 protein. The profile shows about 560,000 distinct CDR3 sequences, 15% to 20% of them singletons. The study, taken as a whole, reports: There were preferences for TRBV28, TRBJ1-2 and TRBJ2-5 in persistent disease.

CDR3 size: 13 residues. Deletions cut 7 bases from V and 0 bases from J, with 9 bases between. CDR1 is MNHNS, CDR2 SASEGT, per germline. Time point in this sample: newly diagnosed GD, antithyroid drugs for less than 3 months. PBMC RNA served as the TCR library source. These data were likewise used in another study, on T cells in Graves' hyperthyroidism and ophthalmopathy.

The sequence came from a man aged 18-30 years with Graves disease. The V call is TRBV6-1, the J call TRBJ1-1; D remains unclear. This sample comprised peripheral blood mononuclear cells (PBMCs), obtained at new diagnosis, from a patient treated with antithyroid drugs. Here the CDR3 DNA reads TGTGCCAGCACAGACACCCTGAACACTGAAGCTTTCTTT. This codes for CASTDTLNTEAFF.